This is a list of T cell receptor beta chains from one sample in a study of human T cells and chemical hapten exposure. TCRdb used MiXCR to reprocess the RACE reads, holding one entry per CDR3 protein. Found here are more than 70,000 distinct CDR3 sequences, over 9.5% of them singletons; the top ten hold roughly 4%. Material: whole blood, obtained in connection with sensitization to the hapten diphenylcyclopropenone (DPC). The receptors originated from a woman aged 60-75 years with alopecia areata. Some clones in this sample may be carry-over from other donors' samples. CDR3s include the opening cysteine and the closing phenylalanine or tryptophan. A D gene is named only where the DNA matches it firmly. Rows may omit the clone size; those that give it use once, few, many or a size class.

size	J	V	D	CDR3	DNA
few	TRBJ2-2	TRBV7-2	NA	CASSSTGTGELFF	TGTGCCAGCAGCTCGACGGGCACCGGGGAGCTGTTTTTT
many	TRBJ2-3	TRBV27	NA	CASSSWGGLSDTQYF	TGTGCCAGCAGTTCCTGGGGGGGCCTGAGTGATACGCAGTATTTT
few	TRBJ2-3	TRBV19	NA	CASVSSSTDTQYF	TGTGCCAGCGTTTCCTCTAGCACAGATACGCAGTATTTT
NA	TRBJ2-2	TRBV18	NA	CASSPLKTRTGELFF	TGTGCCAGCTCACCGCTCAAGACCCGCACCGGGGAGCTGTTTTTT
few	TRBJ2-7	TRBV21-1	NA	CASSKNRTSREQYF	TGTGCCAGCAGCAAAAACCGGACTAGCCGCGAGCAGTACTTC
many	TRBJ2-1	TRBV20-1	NA	CSARDQKGLRFF	TGCAGTGCTAGAGATCAAAAGGGACTGCGGTTCTTC
NA	TRBJ2-7	TRBV18	NA	CASSPTNNQGSVGEQYF	TGTGCCAGCTCACCGACGAATAATCAGGGCTCTGTCGGAGAGCAGTACTTC
few	TRBJ2-2	TRBV18	TRBD2	CASSPPREKPGLAIAGELFF	TGTGCCAGCTCACCACCACGAGAGAAACCGGGACTAGCGATCGCCGGGGAGCTGTTTTTT
NA	TRBJ2-2	TRBV7-9	NA	CASSRGVGTGELFF	TGTGCCAGCAGCCGGGGAGTAGGGACCGGGGAGCTGTTTTTT
NA	TRBJ2-7	TRBV7-2	TRBD1	CASSLGRPPTGTGGSFEQYF	TGTGCCAGCAGCTTAGGCCGACCGCCAACCGGGACAGGGGGCTCTTTCGAGCAGTACTTC
many	TRBJ2-1	TRBV10-2	NA	CASSLTSGRDYNEQFF	TGCGCCAGCAGTCTCACCTCGGGGCGCGATTACAATGAGCAGTTCTTC
few	TRBJ2-5	TRBV18	NA	CASSGGANLETQYF	TGTGCCAGCTCAGGGGGCGCGAATCTGGAGACCCAGTACTTC
many	TRBJ2-1	TRBV29-1	NA	CSVERGSSYNEQFF	TGCAGCGTTGAGCGGGGCAGCTCCTACAATGAGCAGTTCTTC
many	TRBJ1-2	TRBV7-9	NA	CASRESGYGYTF	TGTGCCAGCAGGGAGAGTGGCTATGGCTACACCTTC
many	TRBJ2-1	TRBV29-1	TRBD1	CSVEDPQGADNEQFF	TGCAGCGTTGAAGACCCGCAGGGGGCTGACAATGAGCAGTTCTTC
medium-sized	TRBJ2-7	TRBV7-3	TRBD1	CASSLHQGAQEQYF	TGTGCCAGCAGCCTCCATCAGGGGGCTCAAGAGCAGTACTTC
few	TRBJ2-1	TRBV20-1	NA	CSARGISSYNEQFF	TGCAGTGCTAGGGGGATAAGCTCCTACAATGAGCAGTTCTTC
few	TRBJ2-1	TRBV5-1	NA	CASSSNYEQFF	TGCGCCAGCAGCTCCAATTATGAGCAGTTCTTC
NA	TRBJ2-7	TRBV11-3	NA	CASSLGGDGTYEQYF	TGTGCCAGCAGCTTAGGGGGGGACGGAACCTACGAGCAGTACTTC
many	TRBJ2-1	TRBV12-3/TRBV12-4	NA	CASSGGLNNEQFF	TGTGCCAGCTCCGGGGGCCTAAACAATGAGCAGTTCTTC
NA	TRBJ2-5	TRBV20-1	TRBD1	CSAYRTGQYETQYF	TGCAGTGCTTATCGGACAGGGCAGTACGAGACCCAGTACTTC
NA	TRBJ2-3	TRBV9	NA	CASMGATDTQYF	TGTGCCAGCATGGGGGCCACAGATACGCAGTATTTT
many	TRBJ2-5	TRBV20-1	NA	CSASPRSAVLQETQYF	TGCAGTGCTAGCCCCCGGTCAGCGGTGCTCCAAGAGACCCAGTACTTC
many	TRBJ2-7	TRBV9	TRBD1	CASSVDDGTGRYEQYF	TGTGCCAGCAGCGTAGATGATGGGACAGGCCGATACGAGCAGTACTTC
once	TRBJ1-4	TRBV9	NA	CASSQPQGPVEKLFF	TGTGCCAGCAGCCAACCCCAGGGTCCTGTTGAAAAACTGTTTTTT
NA	TRBJ1-1	TRBV7-9	NA	CASRTNRDTEAFF	TGTGCCAGCAGGACTAACAGGGACACTGAAGCTTTCTTT
NA	TRBJ2-1	TRBV18	NA	CASSPPSSGEQFF	TGTGCCAGCTCACCACCTAGTAGTGGCGAGCAGTTCTTC
few	TRBJ1-4	TRBV30	NA	CAWRREGVEKLFF	TGTGCCTGGAGGCGAGAGGGGGTGGAAAAACTGTTTTTT
few	TRBJ1-2	TRBV28	NA	CASSHGPNYGYTF	TGTGCCAGCAGTCATGGTCCTAACTATGGCTACACCTTC
few	TRBJ2-7	TRBV5-1	NA	CASSGGRVSNYEQYF	TGCGCCAGCAGCGGAGGCCGGGTTTCAAACTACGAGCAGTACTTC
few	TRBJ1-1	TRBV12-5	NA	CASGAGQTATEAFF	TGTGCTAGTGGTGCCGGACAGACAGCCACTGAAGCTTTCTTT
NA	TRBJ1-5	TRBV4-1	NA	CASSQYLGGPSNQPQHF	TGCGCCAGCAGCCAATACCTGGGGGGGCCTAGCAATCAGCCCCAGCATTTT
many	TRBJ1-2	TRBV27	NA	CASSSGRPYGYTF	TGTGCCAGCAGTTCCGGACGGCCCTATGGCTACACCTTC
once	TRBJ2-7	TRBV4-1	TRBD1	CASSQAGQVYEQYF	TGCGCCAGCAGCCAGGCAGGACAGGTCTACGAGCAGTACTTC
NA	TRBJ1-1	TRBV14	TRBD1	CASSQAPGQEAFF	TGTGCCAGCAGCCAAGCCCCGGGACAGGAAGCTTTCTTT
NA	TRBJ2-5	TRBV5-5	NA	CDSSLMQKEETQYF	TGTGACAGCAGCTTGATGCAGAAGGAAGAGACCCAGTACTTC
many	TRBJ1-1	TRBV6-6	NA	CASSYNRGVGTEAFF	TGTGCCAGCAGTTACAATCGGGGGGTAGGCACTGAAGCTTTCTTT
NA	TRBJ1-5	TRBV7-9	NA	CASSLVSGVGQPQHF	TGTGCCAGCAGCTTAGTCTCAGGGGTTGGTCAGCCCCAGCATTTT
NA	TRBJ1-4	TRBV7-9	TRBD1	CASSSSTQGLGEKLFF	TGTGCCAGCAGCTCATCGACACAGGGGCTAGGTGAAAAACTGTTTTTT
few	TRBJ1-1	TRBV5-1	NA	CASSLGPTESSEAFF	TGCGCCAGCAGCTTGGGCCCGACAGAGTCTTCTGAAGCTTTCTTT
few	TRBJ1-6	TRBV12-3/TRBV12-4	NA	CASTQHLGSPYNSPLHF	TGTGCCAGCACCCAACACCTTGGAAGTCCTTATAATTCACCCCTCCACTTT
few	TRBJ2-7	TRBV10-2	TRBD1	CASRGQGLSYEQYF	TGCGCCAGCAGGGGACAGGGCCTCTCCTACGAGCAGTACTTC
few	TRBJ1-1	TRBV30	NA	CAWGRLTMNTEAFF	TGTGCCTGGGGACGACTGACCATGAACACTGAAGCTTTCTTT
few	TRBJ1-3	TRBV6-6	NA	CASSYWANSGNTIYF	TGTGCCAGCAGTTACTGGGCGAACTCTGGAAACACCATATATTTT
many	TRBJ1-1	TRBV4-1	NA	CASSQEGDRGTEAFF	TGCGCCAGCAGCCAAGAAGGTGATAGAGGCACTGAAGCTTTCTTT
few	TRBJ2-3	TRBV20-1	NA	CSARVEGDTQYF	TGCAGTGCTAGAGTCGAGGGAGATACGCAGTATTTT
few	TRBJ2-1	TRBV20-1	TRBD2	CSARDPRGGYDEQFF	TGCAGTGCTAGAGATCCTCGGGGGGGCTACGATGAGCAGTTCTTC
many	TRBJ1-1	TRBV18	NA	CASSPTENTEAFF	TGTGCCAGCAGCCCGACGGAGAACACTGAAGCTTTCTTT
few	TRBJ2-7	TRBV3-1	TRBD1	CASSRLGQGEQYF	TGTGCCAGCAGCCGGCTGGGACAGGGCGAGCAGTACTTC
few	TRBJ1-2	TRBV5-1	NA	CASTGPGNYGYTF	TGCGCCAGCACCGGACCGGGGAACTATGGCTACACCTTC
NA	TRBJ2-7	TRBV25-1	TRBD1	CASSEDRQGRADEQYF	TGTGCCAGCAGTGAGGACAGACAGGGACGGGCCGACGAGCAGTACTTC
many	TRBJ1-5	TRBV12-3/TRBV12-4	NA	CASSLAGGQPQHF	TGTGCCAGCAGTTTAGCGGGGGGACAGCCCCAGCATTTT